This T cell receptor beta chain was sequenced for a study of beta chain features in type 1 diabetes. Findings and caveats of the study: Overrepresentation of cells with high TCR expression could result from cDNA sequencing. Reduced insertions and increased deletions marked VDJ junctions in type 1 diabetes patients. Researchers caution that PCR might favor shorter templates, equally among patients and controls. Shortening that was moderate but significant affected the TCRB CDR3s of Type 1 diabetes patients in all four CD4+ subsets.

The sequenced template was cDNA made from the entire isolated RNA. This table comes from immunoSEQ multiplex PCR, and its TCRdb copy is limited to in-frame clones, with some not included. This sample yields some 290,000 clones, of which about 24% are seen a single time; 0.012% belongs to the top ten. A note on this clone: Its antigen is still unknown.

The CDR3 is made up of 12 amino acids. Trimming removed 0 bases at V and 2 bases at J, with 3 bases between. CDR1 SGHRS and CDR2 YFSETQ come from the germline V gene. V gene TRBV5-1 combines with J gene TRBJ2-7; no firm D call. This TCR was sampled from a woman aged 30 to 39 with type 1 diabetes. The sequenced sample consisted of naive CD4+ T cells from blood. The chain's CDR3 is CASSLGTYEQYF. DNA of the CDR3: TGCGCCAGCAGCTTGGGTACCTACGAGCAGTACTTC.